The source of this T cell receptor (beta chain) is a study of blood T cell repertoires in COVID-19. The ends lost 6 bases at V and 5 bases at J; junction bases unmatched: 12. CDR1 is SNHLY, CDR2 FYNNEI, per germline. This CDR3 comprises 17 residues. TCRdb keeps only in-frame clones here, not all; method: immunoSEQ multiplex PCR. The sample contains some 170,000 clones, approximately 80% of which appear only once. This clonotype was obtained from a human donor in a cohort sampled during active COVID-19. The source material was peripheral blood. The chain combines TRBV2 with TRBJ1-4; TRBD1 aligns across 10 bases. The CDR3 bases are TGTGCCAGCAGAGGAAATAGAGGGACAGGGGTAAATGAAAAACTGTTTTTT. Translation: CASRGNRGTGVNEKLFF.